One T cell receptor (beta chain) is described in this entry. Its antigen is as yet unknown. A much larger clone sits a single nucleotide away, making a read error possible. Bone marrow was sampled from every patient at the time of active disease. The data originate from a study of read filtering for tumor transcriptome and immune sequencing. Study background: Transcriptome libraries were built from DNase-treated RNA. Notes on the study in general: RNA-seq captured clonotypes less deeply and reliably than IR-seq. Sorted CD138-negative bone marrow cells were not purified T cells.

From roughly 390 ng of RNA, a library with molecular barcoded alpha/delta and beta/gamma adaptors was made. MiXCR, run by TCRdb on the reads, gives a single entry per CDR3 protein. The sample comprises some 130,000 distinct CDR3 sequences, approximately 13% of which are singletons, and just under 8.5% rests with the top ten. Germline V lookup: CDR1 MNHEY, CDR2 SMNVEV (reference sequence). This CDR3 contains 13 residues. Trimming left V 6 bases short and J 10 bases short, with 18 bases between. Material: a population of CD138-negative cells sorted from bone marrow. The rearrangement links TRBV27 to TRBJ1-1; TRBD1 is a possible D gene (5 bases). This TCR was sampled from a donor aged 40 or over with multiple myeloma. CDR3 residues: CASSRATASPAFF. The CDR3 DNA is TGTGCCAGCAGCAGGGCGACGGCTTCGCCAGCTTTCTTT.